These T cell receptor beta chains were read from a single sample in a study of blood T cell repertoires in COVID-19. The protocol was immunoSEQ multiplex PCR, while the TCRdb copy is restricted to in-frame clones and leaves out a portion. The sample holds some 270,000 clones, more than 70% seen once. The sequenced material came from peripheral blood. These receptors were collected from a woman of 80 years or more with COVID-19, enrolled during active disease. The CDR3 runs from the conserved cysteine through the conserved F or W.

V	J	CDR3
TRBV28	TRBJ2-3	CASRNGQGYTDTQYF
TRBV5-6	TRBJ1-2	CASSSRGGAGGYTF
TRBV4-1	TRBJ1-1	CASSRSGTGRTEAFF
TRBV6-6	TRBJ1-2	CASRVTGNYGYTF
TRBV6-5	TRBJ1-1	CASSPRDSRNTEAFF
TRBV10-3	TRBJ2-1	CAISGTPGSGGYNEQFF
TRBV5-1	TRBJ2-3	CASSLYMIIAGDTQYF
TRBV10-3	TRBJ1-2	CAIRVTDNYGYTF
TRBV24-1	TRBJ2-3	CAAAGGSGGNTDTQYF
TRBV4-3	TRBJ2-5	CASSLLPQETQYF
TRBV9	TRBJ2-2	CASSVVAGVTGELFF
TRBV11-2	TRBJ2-5	CASSLGGGGGETQYF
TRBV30	TRBJ1-2	CAWSVIRHGGYTF
TRBV5-1	TRBJ2-5	CASSLNGRSGQETQYF
TRBV27	TRBJ1-2	CASSPGGGANYGYTF
TRBV9	TRBJ1-4	CASSVAGQTTNEKLFF
TRBV29-1	TRBJ2-5	CSADRGGAQETQYF
TRBV10-3	TRBJ2-3	CAISAGGGANGDTQYF
TRBV11-2	TRBJ2-2	CASSFTGTKNTGELFF
TRBV15	TRBJ2-1	CATSRDILYNEQFF
TRBV3-1/TRBV3-2	TRBJ2-3	CASTQRGASGGGDTQYF
TRBV7-2	TRBJ2-3	CASNRDYTSTDTQYF
TRBV7-6	TRBJ2-2	CASSHGAGGSPGELFF
TRBV2	TRBJ2-1	CASRPDRGEQFF
TRBV7-6	TRBJ2-3	CASSLLAVQGTDTQYF
TRBV27	TRBJ1-2	CASSRAGTANYGYTF
TRBV19	TRBJ1-5	CASSYGGLASNQPQHF